One and the same sample provided the 17 T cell receptor beta chains below, sequenced in a study of breast tumors, draining lymph nodes, adjacent tissues. The lymph nodes were axillary draining lymph nodes from breast cancer patients. TCRdb re-called the multiplex PCR reads with MiXCR, one entry per CDR3 protein. The sample includes around 140,000 distinct CDR3 sequences, more than 20% of them seen just once. Sequenced: axillary lymph node tissue. These receptors were obtained from a female donor with breast cancer. Some clones in this sample may be carry-over from other donors' samples.

This clonotype was seen repeatedly, ten times or more. The gene calls are TRBV28 and TRBJ2-5, with D uncertain. Germline V gene data show CDR1 as MDHEN and CDR2 as SYDVKM. Trimming removed 5 bases at V and 5 bases at J, with 9 bases between. CDR3 length: 12 residues. In DNA form, the CDR3 reads TGTGCCAGCAGTGGAAGTCCGGAGACCCAGTACTTC. It specifies CASSGSPETQYF.

This clonotype was recorded many times. The genes are TRBV12-3 or TRBV12-4 and TRBJ1-5, with TRBD1 as a possible D gene (5 bases). Trimming removed 3 bases from V and 1 base from J, with 7 bases in between. This CDR3 comprises 14 residues. CDR3 coding DNA: TGTGCCAGCAGTTTTTGGGGGAGCAATCAGCCCCAGCATTTT. Translation: CASSFWGSNQPQHF.

The rearrangement joins TRBV5-6 to TRBJ2-2; D is unclear. Germline V lookup: CDR1 SGHDT, CDR2 YYEEEE. The CDR3 contains 12 residues. The V end lost 7 bases, the J end lost 8 bases, and 12 bases lay between the germline ends. The DNA for the CDR3 is TGTGCCAGCGGCCTCTGGCGGGGGGAGCTGTTTTTT. Translation gives CASGLWRGELFF.

This clonotype was detected many times. The V call is TRBV19, the J call TRBJ2-1; no definite D call. V lost 7 bases, J lost 0 bases, and 19 bases lay in between. Germline-derived CDR1 and CDR2 are LNHDA and SQIVND (reference sequence). This CDR3 contains 17 residues. As DNA, the CDR3 is TGTGCCAGTACTCGATCGGTTTTCCTTAGCTCCTACAATGAGCAGTTCTTC. Amino acids: CASTRSVFLSSYNEQFF. The whole variable domain, remainder taken from reference TRBV19 and TRBJ2-1, is DGGITQSPKYLFRKEGQNVTLSCEQNLNHDAMYWYRQDPGQGLRLIYYSQIVNDFQKGDIAEGYSVSREKKESFPLTVTSAQKNPTAFYLCASTRSVFLSSYNEQFFGPGTRLTVL.

A note on this clonotype: Possible read error: a much larger clone is one base away. V is TRBV9 and J is TRBJ2-5; TRBD2 might be the D (5 bases). This CDR3 comprises 15 residues. The germline V gene encodes CDR1 SGDLS and CDR2 YYNGEE. The CDR3 sequence is CVSSVDPSGVSTQYF. In DNA, the CDR3 is TGTGTCAGCAGCGTAGATCCGTCCGGGGTGTCGACCCAGTACTTC.

The CDR3 DNA follows: TGTGCCAGCAGCCGGTGGGGGTCTGGAAACACCATATATTTT. Translated, it gives CASSRWGSGNTIYF. The chain employs TRBV7-2 and TRBJ1-3; D is possibly TRBD1 (5 bases). This CDR3 is built from 14 residues. V dropped 5 bases and J dropped 1 base, with 9 bases sitting between them. Germline CDR1 reads SGHTA; CDR2 reads FQGNSA. Drawing the rest from reference TRBV7-2 and TRBJ1-3, the complete variable domain is GAGVSQSPSNKVTEKGKDVELRCDPISGHTALYWYRQSLGQGLEFLIYFQGNSAPDKSGLPSDRFSAERTGGSVSTLTIQRTQQEDSAVYLCASSRWGSGNTIYFGEGSWLTVV.

This clonotype was observed once. This CDR3 fails to terminate in the conserved phenylalanine or tryptophan, so it likely reflects a read error. Because the CDR3's place on the DNA is in doubt, the DNA is left out and the CDR3 is given as listed by TCRdb. The chain employs TRBV6-1 and TRBJ2-5. The CDR3 spans 11 residues, counting both ends. Per the germline V gene, CDR1 is MNHNS and CDR2 is SASEGT. The CDR3 loop reads CASSTKGTQYL.

This clonotype has ten or more counts. The chain carries TRBV9 and TRBJ2-5; TRBD2 matches at 9 bases. The CDR3 loop spans 16 amino acids. Germline CDR1 and CDR2: SGDLS and YYNGEE. The V and J ends lost 4 bases and 5 bases, in that order; junction bases with no gene match: 12. DNA of the CDR3: TGTGCCAGCAGCTCTGGACTAGCGAGAGGGCAGGAGACCCAGTACTTC. The encoded protein is CASSSGLARGQETQYF.

This clonotype was found many times. The chain carries TRBV5-5 and TRBJ2-1; 9 bases are shared with TRBD1. The germline V gene has CDR1 SGHKS and CDR2 YYEKEE (reference sequence). The CDR3 contains 13 residues. Trimming removed 2 bases from V and 15 bases from J; junction bases left unmatched: 9. The DNA for the CDR3 is TGTGCCAGCAGCTTTCCCACAGGGGGCGATCCGTTCTTC. Its protein product is CASSFPTGGDPFF.

This chain links TRBV4-1 with TRBJ2-1; TRBD1 matches 7 bases. The CDR3 runs to 16 residues. Germline CDR1 reads MGHRA; CDR2 reads YSYEKL. V was clipped by 0 bases and J by 1 base; unmatched bases: 3. CDR3 sequence: CASSQDPGQSYNEQFF. Here the CDR3 DNA reads TGCGCCAGCAGCCAAGACCCGGGACAGTCCTACAATGAGCAGTTCTTC.

This clonotype is judged medium-sized (0.01 to 0.1%). The genes are TRBV6-5 and TRBJ2-1; no reliable D call. The germline V and J ends were trimmed by 2 bases and 6 bases, with 11 bases remaining between them. Germline-derived CDR1 and CDR2 are MNHEY and SVGAGI. The CDR3 spans 14 residues. The CDR3 sequence: CASSYRPGFNEQFF. CDR3 DNA: TGTGCCAGCAGTTACCGACCAGGATTCAATGAGCAGTTCTTC.

The chain carries TRBV5-8 and TRBJ1-6, with 9 nucleotides matching TRBD1. CDR3 length: 14 residues. CDR1 and CDR2 from the germline V gene are SGHTS and YDEGEE. V lost 2 bases and J lost 10; bases outside the gene matches: 4. This CDR3 is CASSFRQGGSPLHF. CDR3 nucleotides: TGTGCCAGCAGCTTTCGACAGGGGGGATCACCCCTCCACTTT.

Concerning this clonotype itself: This may come from a read error, since a much larger clone is one base off. The CDR3 does not end in the conserved phenylalanine or tryptophan, so this is likely a read error. The chain combines TRBV7-2 with TRBJ1-5, with D unresolved. The CDR3 is 13 residues long. The V and J ends lost 3 bases and 5 bases respectively, with 8 bases between them. The V gene's germline CDR1 is SGHTA and CDR2 FQGNSA. CDR3 in amino acids: CASSFLVDQPQHL. The CDR3 DNA follows: TGTGCCAGCAGCTTCCTGGTCGATCAGCCCCAGCATCTT.

J is TRBJ1-1 and V is TRBV12-3 or TRBV12-4; possible D gene TRBD1, 6 bases. Trimming took off 6 bases at V and 0 bases at J, with 11 bases between the two ends. This CDR3 is built from 14 residues. The CDR3: CASRAGTMNTEAFF. CDR3 coding DNA: TGTGCCAGCAGGGCCGGGACAATGAACACTGAAGCTTTCTTT.

This clonotype was seen just once. An end of the junction differs from the germline gene, which may be a read error. J is TRBJ2-2 and V is TRBV28, with 7 nucleotides matching TRBD2. In germline, CDR1 is MDHEN, CDR2 SYDVKM. The CDR3 consists of 13 residues. Written as DNA, the CDR3 is TGTACCAGCAGGCCCAGCGGGGACGGGGAGCTGTTTTTT. It yields the protein CTSRPSGDGELFF.

This clonotype was detected many times. This sequence joins TRBV20-1 and TRBJ2-3, with D possibly being TRBD2 (6 bases). The CDR3 is 14 residues long. The V and J ends lost 1 base and 1 base respectively, with 9 bases between them. The germline V gene has CDR1 DFQATT and CDR2 SNEGSKA (reference sequence). DNA of the CDR3: TGCAGTGCTAGAGTAGCTAGCGGCACAGATACGCAGTATTTT. Amino acid sequence: CSARVASGTDTQYF.

On this clonotype: A much bigger clone sits one base away, suggesting this may be a read error. CDR3 in DNA: TGCGCCAGCAACGTAACAGGGGGTAGCAATCAGCCCCAGCATTTT. As protein: CASNVTGGSNQPQHF. The genes are TRBV5-1 and TRBJ1-5; 8 positions match TRBD1. The trim removed 6 bases at V and 0 bases at J, leaving 5 bases unmatched. The CDR3 extends over 15 amino acids. Germline V gene data show CDR1 as SGHRS and CDR2 as YFSETQ.